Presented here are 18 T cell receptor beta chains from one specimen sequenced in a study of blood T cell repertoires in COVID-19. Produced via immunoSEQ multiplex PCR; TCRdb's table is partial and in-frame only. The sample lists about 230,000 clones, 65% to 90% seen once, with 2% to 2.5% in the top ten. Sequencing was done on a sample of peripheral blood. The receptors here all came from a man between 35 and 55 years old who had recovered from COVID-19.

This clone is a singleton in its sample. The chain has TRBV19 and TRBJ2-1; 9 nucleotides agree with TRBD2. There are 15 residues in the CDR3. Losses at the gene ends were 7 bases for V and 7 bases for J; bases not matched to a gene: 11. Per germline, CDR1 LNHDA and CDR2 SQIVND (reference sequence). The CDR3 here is CASKSSGRGSNEQFF. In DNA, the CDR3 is TGTGCCAGTAAAAGTAGCGGGAGAGGTAGTAATGAGCAGTTCTTC.

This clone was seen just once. This CDR3 reads CASSRDRINQPQHF. CDR3 sequence (DNA): TGTGCCAGCAGCAGGGACAGGATCAATCAGCCCCAGCATTTT. The chain carries TRBV6-5 and TRBJ1-5, with 8 positions matching TRBD1. V lost 6 bases to trimming and J lost 3 bases; unmatched junction nucleotides: 4. Germline V CDR1 and CDR2: MNHEY, SVGAGI. The CDR3 runs to 14 residues.

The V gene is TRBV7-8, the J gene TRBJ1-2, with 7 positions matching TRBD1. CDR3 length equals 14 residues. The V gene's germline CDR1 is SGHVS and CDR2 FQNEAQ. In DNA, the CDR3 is TGTGCGATCGTCAGGGACAGCCCTAACTATGGCTACACCTTC. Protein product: CAIVRDSPNYGYTF.

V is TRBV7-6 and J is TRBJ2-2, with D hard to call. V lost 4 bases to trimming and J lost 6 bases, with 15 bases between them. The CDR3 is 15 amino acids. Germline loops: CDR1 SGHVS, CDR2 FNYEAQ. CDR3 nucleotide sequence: TGTGCCAGCAGCTCCGAAGTATCGTTAGCCGGGGAGCTGTTTTTT. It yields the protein CASSSEVSLAGELFF.

The CDR3 DNA sequence: TGTGCCAGCAGTTTATTTCAGACAGGGATTGGAAACACCATATATTTT. Protein sequence: CASSLFQTGIGNTIYF. V and J are TRBV28 and TRBJ1-3, with TRBD1 identical over 7 bases. Looked up from germline, CDR1 is MDHEN and CDR2 is SYDVKM. The CDR3 contains 16 residues. V trimming: 1 base; J trimming: 3 bases; junction bases outside the gene matches: 6.

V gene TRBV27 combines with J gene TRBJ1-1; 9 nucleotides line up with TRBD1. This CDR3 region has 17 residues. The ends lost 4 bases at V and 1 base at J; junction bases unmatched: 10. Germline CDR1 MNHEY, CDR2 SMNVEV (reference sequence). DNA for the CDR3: TGTGCCAGCAGTTCACCTACAGGGGGCGGCGGGAACACTGAAGCTTTCTTT. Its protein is CASSSPTGGGGNTEAFF.

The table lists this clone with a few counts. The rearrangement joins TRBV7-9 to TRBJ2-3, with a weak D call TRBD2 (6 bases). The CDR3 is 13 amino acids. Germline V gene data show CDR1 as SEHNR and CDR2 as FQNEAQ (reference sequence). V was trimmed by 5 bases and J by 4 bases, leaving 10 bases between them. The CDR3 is CASSTPGADTQYF. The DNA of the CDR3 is TGTGCCAGCAGCACGCCGGGAGCAGATACGCAGTATTTT.

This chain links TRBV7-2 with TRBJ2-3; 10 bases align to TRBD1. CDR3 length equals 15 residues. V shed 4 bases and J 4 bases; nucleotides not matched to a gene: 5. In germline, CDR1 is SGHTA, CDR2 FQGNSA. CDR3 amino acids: CASSYRDRGPDTQYF. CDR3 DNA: TGTGCCAGCAGCTACCGGGACAGGGGCCCAGATACGCAGTATTTT.

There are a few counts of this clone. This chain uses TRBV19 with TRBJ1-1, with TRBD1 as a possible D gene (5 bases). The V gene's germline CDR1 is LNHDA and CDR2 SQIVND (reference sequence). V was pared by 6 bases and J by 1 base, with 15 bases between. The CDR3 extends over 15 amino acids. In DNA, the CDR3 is TGTGCCAGTAGGTCCCTGGGGGGTGCGAACACTGAAGCTTTCTTT. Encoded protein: CASRSLGGANTEAFF.

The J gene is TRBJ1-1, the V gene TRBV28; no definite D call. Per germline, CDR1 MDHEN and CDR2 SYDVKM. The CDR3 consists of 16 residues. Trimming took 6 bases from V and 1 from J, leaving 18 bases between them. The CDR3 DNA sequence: TGTGCCAGCAGCCACATTGCCCTGGGGAGGAACACTGAAGCTTTCTTT. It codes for CASSHIALGRNTEAFF.

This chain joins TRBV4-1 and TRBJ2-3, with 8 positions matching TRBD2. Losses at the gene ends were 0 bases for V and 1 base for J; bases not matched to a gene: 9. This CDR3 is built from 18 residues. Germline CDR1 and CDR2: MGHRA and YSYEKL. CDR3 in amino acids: CASSQDPAGAGGTDTQYF. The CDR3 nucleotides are TGCGCCAGCAGCCAAGATCCCGCCGGAGCGGGGGGCACAGATACGCAGTATTTT.

The CDR3 loop is CAWSVSGAGIYGYTF. DNA for the CDR3: TGTGCCTGGAGTGTAAGCGGGGCGGGCATCTATGGCTACACCTTC. The chain couples TRBV30 to TRBJ1-2, with a weak D call TRBD1 (5 bases). This CDR3 contains 15 residues. V lost 0 bases, J lost 4 bases, and 15 bases lay in between. CDR1 is GTSNPN and CDR2 is SVGIG in the germline V gene (reference sequence).

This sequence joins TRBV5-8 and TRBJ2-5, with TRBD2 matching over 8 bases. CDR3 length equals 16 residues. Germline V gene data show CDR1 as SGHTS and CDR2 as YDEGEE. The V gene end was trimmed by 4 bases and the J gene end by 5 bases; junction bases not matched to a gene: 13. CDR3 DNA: TGTGCCAGCAGCGCACAGGAAGCGGGAGTGACGGAGACCCAGTACTTC. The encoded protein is CASSAQEAGVTETQYF.

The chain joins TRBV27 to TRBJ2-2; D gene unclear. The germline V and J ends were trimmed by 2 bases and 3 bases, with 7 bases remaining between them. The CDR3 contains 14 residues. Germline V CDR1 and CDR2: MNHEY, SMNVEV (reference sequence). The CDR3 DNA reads TGTGCCAGCAGTTTAGATAGATACACCGGGGAGCTGTTTTTT. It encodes CASSLDRYTGELFF.

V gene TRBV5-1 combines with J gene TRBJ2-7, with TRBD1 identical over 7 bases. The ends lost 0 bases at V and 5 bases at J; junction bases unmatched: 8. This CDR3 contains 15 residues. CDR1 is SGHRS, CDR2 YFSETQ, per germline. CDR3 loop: CASSLEDREYDEQYF. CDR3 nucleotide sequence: TGCGCCAGCAGCTTGGAAGACAGGGAGTACGACGAGCAGTACTTC.

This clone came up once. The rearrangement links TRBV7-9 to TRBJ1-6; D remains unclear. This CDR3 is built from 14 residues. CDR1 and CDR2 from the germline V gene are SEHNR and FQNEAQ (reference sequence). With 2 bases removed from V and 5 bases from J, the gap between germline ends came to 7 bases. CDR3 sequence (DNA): TGTGCCAGCAGCTTACTTAGCGATAATTCACCCCTCCACTTT. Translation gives CASSLLSDNSPLHF.

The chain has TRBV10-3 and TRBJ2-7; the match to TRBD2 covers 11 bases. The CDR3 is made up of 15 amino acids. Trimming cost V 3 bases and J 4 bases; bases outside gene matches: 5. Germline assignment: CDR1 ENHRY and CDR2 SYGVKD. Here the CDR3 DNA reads TGTGCCATCAGTGAACCGGGACTAGCGGTTTACGAGCAGTACTTC. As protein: CAISEPGLAVYEQYF.

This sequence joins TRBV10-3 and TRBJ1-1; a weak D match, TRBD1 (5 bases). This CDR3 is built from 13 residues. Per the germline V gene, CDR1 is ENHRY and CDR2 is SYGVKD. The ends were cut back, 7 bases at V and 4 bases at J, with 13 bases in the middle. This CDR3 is CAITPGGGTEAFF. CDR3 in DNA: TGTGCCATCACCCCGGGGGGTGGCACTGAAGCTTTCTTT.